The T cell receptor beta chain under discussion was sequenced for a study of Graves' ophthalmopathy and Graves' hyperthyroidism. Study conclusions and caveats: Researchers report that a 13-signature model separated ophthalmopathy from stable hyperthyroidism, posting about 88% sensitivity and roughly 81% specificity.

This CDR3 is built from 13 residues. Trimming removed 0 bases at V and 8 bases at J, with 7 bases between. Germline CDR1 and CDR2: SEHNR and FQNEAQ (reference sequence). The sequenced template was RNA, covering the TCR beta CDR3 region. The first round was an RT-PCR with HTBI primers, and the second round was a multiplex PCR. MiXCR, applied by TCRdb to the multiplex PCR reads, yields one record per CDR3 protein. The sample lists some 750,000 distinct CDR3 sequences; roughly two fifths were seen once. There are a few counts of this clonotype. Its target is not known. The source of the PBMCs was 10 ml of fresh peripheral blood.

The sequence was collected from an adult man with Graves' ophthalmopathy. V is TRBV7-9 and J is TRBJ1-4; no definite D call. The sequenced sample consisted of peripheral blood. CDR3 nucleotide sequence: TGTGCCAGCAGCTTAGCCGCCCCAGAAAAACTGTTTTTT. Its protein product is CASSLAAPEKLFF.